This T cell receptor beta chain was captured by sequencing in a study of T cell clones after liver transplantation. The protocol was immunoSEQ multiplex PCR, while the TCRdb copy is restricted to in-frame clones and leaves out a portion. The repertoire consists of 7,000 to 8,000 clones, with about 80% occurring once and the leading ten covering 41%. Per the germline V gene, CDR1 is SNHLY and CDR2 is FYNNEI. With 6 bases removed from V and 2 bases from J, the gap between germline ends came to 13 bases. The CDR3 runs 14 residues. The chain couples TRBV2 to TRBJ2-5; maybe TRBD1 (6 bases). The input for sequencing was CD8+ T cells from blood, taken before liver transplant. The sequence was collected from a human donor who received a liver transplant. The CDR3 DNA follows: TGTGCCAGCAGCTCCGGACAGAATCAAGAGACCCAGTACTTC. Its translation is CASSSGQNQETQYF.